Sequencing of this TCR beta chain was carried out in a study of OX40 agonist ivuxolimab in advanced cancers. Study as a whole: Ivuxolimab is an agonistic anti-OX40 (CD134) antibody, and patients were treated with it. A history of anti-PD-1, anti-PD-L1 or anti-CTLA-4 therapy was acceptable, and 30% to 45% had some. Partial responses were seen in three patients, one with hepatocellular carcinoma and two with cutaneous melanoma.

V was cut by 0 bases and J by 1 base, with 12 bases left in between. The germline gives CDR1 LGHNA, CDR2 YNFKEQ. This CDR3 is 16 amino acids long. Study outcomes and limitations: Expanded clones were, on average, more numerous in CD8+ T cells than in CD4+.

Clones were read by immunoSEQ multiplex PCR, and TCRdb kept only the in-frame ones, dropping some. This sample carries about 75,000 clones, approximately 90% of them seen once, and the ten largest clones take 8% to 10%. For this clone: Its matching antigen is unknown.

The sequence was obtained from an adult with an advanced solid tumor such as melanoma, head and neck, liver or kidney cancer. Sample: CD4+ or CD8+ T cells sorted from blood, taken in a trial of the OX40 agonist ivuxolimab. The chain employs TRBV4-2 and TRBJ1-1; no definite D call. The CDR3 region has the DNA TGTGCCAGCAGCCAAGAGGGCGCGGCTTCGAACACTGAAGCTTTCTTT. It yields the protein CASSQEGAASNTEAFF.